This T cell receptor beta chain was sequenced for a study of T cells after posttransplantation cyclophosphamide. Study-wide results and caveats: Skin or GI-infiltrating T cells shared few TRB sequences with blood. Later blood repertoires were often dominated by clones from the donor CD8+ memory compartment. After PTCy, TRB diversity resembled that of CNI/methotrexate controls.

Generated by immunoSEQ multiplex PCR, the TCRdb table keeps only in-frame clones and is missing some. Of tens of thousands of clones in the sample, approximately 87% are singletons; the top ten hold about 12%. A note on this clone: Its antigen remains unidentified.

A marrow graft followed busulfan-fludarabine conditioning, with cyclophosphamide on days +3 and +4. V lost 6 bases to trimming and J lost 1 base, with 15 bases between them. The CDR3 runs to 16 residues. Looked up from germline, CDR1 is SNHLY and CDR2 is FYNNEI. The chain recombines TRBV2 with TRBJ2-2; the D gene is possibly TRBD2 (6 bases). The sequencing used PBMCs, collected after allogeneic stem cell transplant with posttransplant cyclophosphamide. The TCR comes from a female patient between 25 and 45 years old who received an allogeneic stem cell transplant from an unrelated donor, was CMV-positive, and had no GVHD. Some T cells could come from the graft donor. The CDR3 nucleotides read TGTGCCAGCAGGGGGCGGGGACTTTGGAACACCGGGGAGCTGTTTTTT. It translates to CASRGRGLWNTGELFF.